The clone carrying this T cell receptor beta chain occurred once. What it binds is not known. The data originate from a study of T cell responses to AZD1222 COVID-19 vaccine. Study-wide results and caveats: Only a handful of AZD1222 recipients tested seropositive at baseline. The sample set comprised mostly white British donors with more females, and clonal diversity was possibly underestimated. The span of vaccine-associated CD4 TCRs extended across spike, with dominance at 160-218 and 743-854.

The CDR3 spans 14 residues. Germline V CDR1 and CDR2: LNHDA, SQIVND (reference sequence). The J segment lost 3 bases and the V segment lost 3 bases, leaving 2 bases of the junction unmatched. TCRdb's table, derived via immunoSEQ multiplex PCR, lists solely in-frame clones and lacks some. This sample yields 85,000 to 90,000 clones, of which around nine tenths are seen a single time; 4% to 6% belongs to the top ten. The TCR sequence derives from an adult in good health. This sample comprised peripheral blood, obtained on day 0 of MenACWY control vaccination. J is TRBJ1-5 and V is TRBV19; TRBD1 matches at 7 bases. CDR3 sequence: CASSIRGDNQPQHF. Here the CDR3 DNA reads TGTGCCAGTAGTATCAGGGGGGACAATCAGCCCCAGCATTTT. The entire variable domain, with the rest obtained from reference TRBV19 and TRBJ1-5, is as follows: DGGITQSPKYLFRKEGQNVTLSCEQNLNHDAMYWYRQDPGQGLRLIYYSQIVNDFQKGDIAEGYSVSREKKESFPLTVTSAQKNPTAFYLCASSIRGDNQPQHFGDGTRLSIL.